This TCR beta chain appears in the sequencing data of a study of prognosis after radiotherapy for stage I lung cancer. As for the study in general: Adenocarcinoma occurred in around 12 patients and squamous cell carcinoma in 6 or 7.

Two-round multiplex PCR on genomic DNA was the method by which TCR beta CDR3 was amplified. Used in first-round PCR were primers specific to each TRBV and TRBJ gene. TCRdb re-analysed the multiplex PCR reads in MiXCR, keeping a single row per CDR3 protein. Of roughly 14,000 distinct CDR3 sequences in the sample, 56% were seen once. This clonotype was seen ten or more times. The CDR3 contains 13 residues. Germline CDR1 reads SGHRS; CDR2 reads YFSETQ. The germline V and J ends were trimmed by 1 base and 3 bases, with 4 bases remaining between them. Sequences were derived from PBMCs, sampled before or after stereotactic body radiation therapy (not recorded which). This clonotype was sampled from a donor aged 50 or older with non-small cell lung cancer. The chain is built from TRBV5-1 and TRBJ1-4; D is unclear. CDR3 DNA sequence: TGCGCCAGCAGCTTGAATGCTAATGAAAAACTGTTTTTT. It translates to CASSLNANEKLFF.